Listed below are T cell receptor beta chains from one sample, sequenced in a study of cytomegalovirus exposure and HLA in healthy donors. The repertoire was sequenced with immunoSEQ multiplex PCR; TCRdb's copy has only in-frame clones and lacks some. The sample records around 200,000 clones, over 75% being singletons. Sequenced sample: PBMCs. The source of these receptors is a man aged 40-49 years in good health and CMV-seropositive. The conserved cysteine and the conserved F or W are not part of the CDR3 here. Each record gives: V gene, CDR3 protein.

TRBV5-1 ASSLTTGELYEQY
TRBV7-2 ASSSGVYEQY
TRBV5-6 ASSFSIGVGSNQPQH
TRBV7-2 ASSLYGTGIYEQY
TRBV2 ASSQDRGEQPQH
TRBV12-5 ASGLNTDQPQH
TRBV30 ARTESTDTQY
TRBV4-3 ASSQDPARVDEQY
TRBV15 ATSRDQGTETQY
TRBV7-2 ASSFLLGGLAGGVETQY
TRBV7-2 ASSPTSVPGELF
TRBV6-4 ASSVTGYTEAF
TRBV27 ASKGQGARKTQY
TRBV27 ASREQETQY
TRBV7-2 ASSYPGQTSSYEQY
TRBV19 ASSMRGGSNTEAF
TRBV27 ASGLTGTYEQY
TRBV5-8 ATGRVETQY
TRBV4-3 ASSFGTEAF
TRBV19 ASNRLAGGRVEQF
TRBV28 ASSSLWGDQPQH
TRBV4-1 ASSPPDSYEQY
TRBV14 ASSRLTGTGIFLGYT